These 10 T cell receptor beta chains originate from one sample sequenced in a study of blood T cells in healthy people across ages. Alongside a J-beta primer mix, a sample-barcoded 5' primer served in a second PCR lasting about 6 to 12 cycles. MiXCR, run by TCRdb on the 5' RACE reads, gives a single entry per CDR3 protein. This sample carries approximately 1.5 million distinct CDR3 sequences, roughly 43% of them seen once, and the ten largest clones take approximately 4.1%. The sequencing sample was made of blood. The receptors were gathered from a woman aged 18-29 years in good health.

There are a few counts of this clonotype. V gene TRBV20-1 combines with J gene TRBJ2-3, with 10 bases lining up with TRBD1. The CDR3 length is 16 residues. CDR1 is DFQATT and CDR2 is SNEGSKA in the germline V gene (reference sequence). V shed 5 bases, J shed 9 bases, and the junction held 17 bases outside the gene matches. As DNA, the CDR3 is TGCAGTGCTGAGCCCGGGACAGGGGTTCCTTATAGGACGCAGTATTTT. Residues: CSAEPGTGVPYRTQYF.

This clonotype was seen just once. Since the CDR3 does not end with the conserved phenylalanine or tryptophan, this likely comes from a read error. V and J are TRBV29-1 and TRBJ1-1; 9 nucleotides align to TRBD1. Germline V gives CDR1 SQVTM, CDR2 ANQGSEA. The V and J ends lost 7 bases and 1 base, in that order; junction bases with no gene match: 4. This CDR3 comprises 13 residues. CDR3 in DNA: TGCAGCGCCTCGGGACAGGGGAACACTGAAGCTTTCCTT. Protein: CSASGQGNTEAFL.

This rearrangement joins TRBV20-1 to TRBJ1-2; D gene ambiguous. Germline V gene data show CDR1 as DFQATT and CDR2 as SNEGSKA (reference sequence). V lost 4 bases, J lost 6 bases, and 3 bases lay in between. The CDR3 loop spans 9 amino acids. The DNA of the CDR3 is TGCAGTGCTATCCATGGCTACACCTTC. It yields the protein CSAIHGYTF.

This clonotype was picked up a small number of times. The genes are TRBV4-3 and TRBJ2-1; D uncertain. This CDR3 is built from 14 residues. V gave up 0 bases and J gave up 7 bases, with 10 bases separating them. Germline CDR1 and CDR2: LGHNA and YSLEER. CDR3 nucleotides: TGCGCCAGCAGCCAAGATCCCAGGTGGAATGAGCAGTTCTTC. It encodes CASSQDPRWNEQFF.

This clonotype was counted only a few times. The chain is built from TRBV5-1 and TRBJ2-1; D may be TRBD2 (5 bases). CDR1 is SGHRS, CDR2 YFSETQ, per germline. The CDR3 is 14 residues long. Trimming cost V 0 bases and J 8 bases, with 12 bases left between them. This chain's CDR3 is CASSLAKLVDEQFF. CDR3 coding DNA: TGCGCCAGCAGCTTGGCAAAACTAGTCGATGAGCAGTTCTTC.

This clonotype was seen only a few times. V gene TRBV28 combines with J gene TRBJ2-5, with D maybe TRBD1 (6 bases). The end of the DNA is better explained by TRBJ2-7, so the J call may be wrong. Germline CDR1 MDHEN, CDR2 SYDVKM. The CDR3 sequence is 13 residues long. CDR3 residues: CASSLHDRREQYF. CDR3 DNA sequence: TGTGCCAGCAGTTTACATGACAGGCGCGAGCAGTACTTC.

This clonotype has only a few counts. One junction end disagrees with the germline gene, perhaps due to a read error. The J gene is TRBJ1-2, the V gene TRBV7-9; D might be TRBD1 (5 bases). Germline values: CDR1 SEHNR, CDR2 FQNEAQ (reference sequence). The CDR3 loop spans 15 amino acids. CDR3 in DNA: TGTGCCAGCAGCATAGCCCATCAGGGTTATTATGGCTACACCTTC. This encodes CASSIAHQGYYGYTF.

On this clonotype: The junction and the germline gene differ at one end; a read error may be behind it. This chain uses TRBV3-1 with TRBJ2-7; no reliable D call. The CDR3 totals 16 residues. Per germline, CDR1 LGHDT and CDR2 YNNKEL (reference sequence). In DNA, the CDR3 is TGTGCCAGCAACCAAGAACGCGCCAGTCCAAACTACGAGCAGTACTTC. This codes for CASNQERASPNYEQYF.

The chain has TRBV21-1 and TRBJ2-1; TRBD2 is the table's D call, not checked against the DNA. TRBV21-1 is assigned pseudogene status. The CDR3 covers 16 residues. The CDR3 loop reads CASSPSGRVPDNEQFF. Written as DNA, the CDR3 is TGTGCCAGCAGCCCTAGCGGGAGGGTACCGGACAATGAGCAGTTCTTC.

This clonotype has just a few counts. The chain couples TRBV4-2 to TRBJ2-3; D unresolved. CDR1 and CDR2 (germline): LGHNA, YNFKEQ. V was trimmed by 1 base and J by 5 bases, leaving 7 bases between them. This CDR3 is built from 13 residues. The CDR3, as DNA: TGTGCCAGCAGCCAAGGATTGATAGATACGCAGTATTTT. This gives the protein CASSQGLIDTQYF.